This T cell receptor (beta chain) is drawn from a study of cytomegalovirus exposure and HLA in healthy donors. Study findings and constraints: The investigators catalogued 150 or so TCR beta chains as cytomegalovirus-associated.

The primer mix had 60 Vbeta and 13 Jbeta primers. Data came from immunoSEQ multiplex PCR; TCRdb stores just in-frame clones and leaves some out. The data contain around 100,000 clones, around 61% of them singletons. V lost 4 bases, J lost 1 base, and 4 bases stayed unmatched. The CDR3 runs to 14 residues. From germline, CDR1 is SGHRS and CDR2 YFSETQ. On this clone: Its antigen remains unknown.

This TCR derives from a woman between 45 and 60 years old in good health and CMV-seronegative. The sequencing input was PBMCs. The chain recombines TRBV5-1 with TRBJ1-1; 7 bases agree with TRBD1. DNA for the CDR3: TGCGCCAGCAGCCCCGGGACAGAGAACACTGAAGCTTTCTTT. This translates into CASSPGTENTEAFF.